The present TCR beta chain was sequenced within a study of beta chain features in type 1 diabetes. Background on the study: All samples yielded some 100,000,000 examined sorted cells.

CDR1 is MNHNY, CDR2 SVGAGI, per germline (reference sequence). The V gene lost 4 bases and the J gene lost 8 bases, with 17 bases spanning the gap. The CDR3 covers 14 residues. General study findings and limits: TCRB CDR3 length was moderately but significantly reduced in all four CD4+ subsets of Type 1 diabetes patients.

This clone came up a few times. Its target is not known. cDNA synthesis used the whole RNA isolate, giving expressed TCRB sequences. Clones were read by immunoSEQ multiplex PCR, and TCRdb kept only the in-frame ones, dropping some. In the table there are 150,000 to 200,000 clones, 7% to 9% of which are singletons. Each of the CD4+ naive, central memory, regulatory and stem cell-like memory populations was sorted via CD45RO/CCR7/CD25/CD127/CD95/CD27. This chain connects TRBV6-6 to TRBJ1-2; a weak D match, TRBD1 (6 bases). The sequence was collected from a man aged 18 to 30 with type 1 diabetes. Sequenced input: central memory CD4+ T cells from blood. The CDR3 DNA sequence: TGTGCCAGCAGTTGGCGACAGGATCGTGGGGGCTACACCTTC. Protein: CASSWRQDRGGYTF.